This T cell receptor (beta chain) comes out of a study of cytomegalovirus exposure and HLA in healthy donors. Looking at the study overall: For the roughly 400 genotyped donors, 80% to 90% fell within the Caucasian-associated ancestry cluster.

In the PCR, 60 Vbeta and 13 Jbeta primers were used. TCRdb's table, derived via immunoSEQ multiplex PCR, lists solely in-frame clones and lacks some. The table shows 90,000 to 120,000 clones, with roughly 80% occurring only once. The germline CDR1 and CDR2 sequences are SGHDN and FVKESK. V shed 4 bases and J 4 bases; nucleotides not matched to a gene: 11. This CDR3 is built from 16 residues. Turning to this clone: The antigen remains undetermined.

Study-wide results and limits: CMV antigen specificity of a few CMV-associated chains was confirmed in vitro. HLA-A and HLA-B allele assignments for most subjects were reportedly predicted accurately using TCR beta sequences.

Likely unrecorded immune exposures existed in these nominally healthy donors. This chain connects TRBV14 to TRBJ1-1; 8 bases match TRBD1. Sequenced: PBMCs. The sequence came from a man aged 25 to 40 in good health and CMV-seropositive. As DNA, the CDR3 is TGTGCCAGCAGCCTCCTCATCCGGGACAGGAGCACTGAAGCTTTCTTT. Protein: CASSLLIRDRSTEAFF.